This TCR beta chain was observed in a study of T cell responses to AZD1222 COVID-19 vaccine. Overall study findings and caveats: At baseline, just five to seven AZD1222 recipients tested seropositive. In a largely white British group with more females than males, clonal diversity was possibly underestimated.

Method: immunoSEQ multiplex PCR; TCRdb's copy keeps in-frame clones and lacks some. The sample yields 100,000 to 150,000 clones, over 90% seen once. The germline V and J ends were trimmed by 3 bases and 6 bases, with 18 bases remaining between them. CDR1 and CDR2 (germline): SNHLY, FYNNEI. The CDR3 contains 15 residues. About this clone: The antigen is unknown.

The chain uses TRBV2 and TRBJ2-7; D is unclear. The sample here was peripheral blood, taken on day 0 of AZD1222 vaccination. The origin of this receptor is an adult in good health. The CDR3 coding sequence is TGTGCCAGCAGTGAGGAGAGGACCGACCTTCGCGAGCAGTACTTC. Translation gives CASSEERTDLREQYF.